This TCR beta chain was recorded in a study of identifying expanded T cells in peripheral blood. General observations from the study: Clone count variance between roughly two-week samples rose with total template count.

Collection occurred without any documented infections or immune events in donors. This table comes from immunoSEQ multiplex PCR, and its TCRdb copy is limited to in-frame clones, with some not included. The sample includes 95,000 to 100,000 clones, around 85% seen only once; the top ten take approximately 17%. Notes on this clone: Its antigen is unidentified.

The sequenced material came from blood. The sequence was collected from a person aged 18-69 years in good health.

CDR3 nucleotides: TGTGCCAGTAGCCTTACAGGGGGCGCGGGCACTGAAGCTTTCTTT. Amino acid sequence: CASSLTGGAGTEAFF. The chain carries TRBV19 and TRBJ1-1; TRBD1 matches 9 bases. The CDR3 totals 15 residues. Germline V gives CDR1 LNHDA, CDR2 SQIVND (reference sequence). V was clipped by 6 bases and J by 4 bases; unmatched bases: 9.